These 29 T cell receptor beta chains were all obtained from the same sample, sequenced in a study of T cell responses to AZD1222 COVID-19 vaccine. Profiling relied on immunoSEQ multiplex PCR, and the TCRdb table lists in-frame clones only, not all of them. This sample has some 190,000 clones; roughly 94% occur once, and the top ten carry around 1.7%. The material was peripheral blood, obtained 28 days after the second dose of the MenACWY control vaccine. These receptors were obtained from an adult who received the MenACWY meningococcal vaccine as a control.

The chain joins TRBV28 to TRBJ2-4; a weak D match, TRBD1 (8 bases). Trimming left V 2 bases short and J 9 bases short, with 14 bases between. This CDR3 is built from 14 residues. CDR1 is MDHEN, CDR2 SYDVKM, per germline. DNA of the CDR3: TGTGCCAGCAGTTTACGACAGGGGAGGGCCATTCAGTACTTC. Amino acid sequence: CASSLRQGRAIQYF.

V gene TRBV2 combines with J gene TRBJ1-1; 9 bases match TRBD1. From germline, CDR1 is SNHLY and CDR2 FYNNEI. The V gene end was trimmed by 1 base and the J gene end by 1 base; junction bases not matched to a gene: 4. This CDR3 is built from 16 residues. The CDR3 reads CASSEGRDRENTEAFF. The CDR3 coding sequence is TGTGCCAGCAGTGAAGGCCGGGACAGGGAGAACACTGAAGCTTTCTTT.

This chain connects TRBV30 to TRBJ1-4, with TRBD1 matching 9 bases. Germline CDR1 GTSNPN, CDR2 SVGIG (reference sequence). The CDR3 extends over 15 amino acids. Trimming cost V 2 bases and J 7 bases; bases outside gene matches: 8. The CDR3, as DNA: TGTGCCTGGAGTAAACCGACAGGGGGGACTGAAAAACTGTTTTTT. This sequence encodes CAWSKPTGGTEKLFF.

This sequence joins TRBV15 and TRBJ2-3; D is possibly TRBD2 (6 bases). Germline V gives CDR1 LNHNV, CDR2 YYDKDF (reference sequence). Trimming took 7 bases from V and 2 from J, leaving 34 bases between them. There are 21 residues in the CDR3. CDR3 sequence (DNA): TGTGCCACCATCGAAGGGAGACGGACTAATTTAAAGAGTCGGAACACAGATACGCAGTATTTT. Amino acid sequence: CATIEGRRTNLKSRNTDTQYF.

This sequence joins TRBV24-1 and TRBJ2-7; the match to TRBD2 covers 13 bases. Germline V CDR1 and CDR2: KGHDR, SFDVKD. The trim removed 6 bases at V and 1 base at J, leaving 5 bases unmatched. The CDR3 consists of 16 residues. CDR3 nucleotides: TGTGCCACCAGTCCGAGGACTAGCGGGAGTTCCTACGAGCAGTACTTC. Its protein product is CATSPRTSGSSYEQYF.

The chain carries TRBV2 and TRBJ2-3; 13 positions match TRBD2. From germline, CDR1 is SNHLY and CDR2 FYNNEI. The CDR3 sequence is 15 residues long. V shed 7 bases, J shed 3 bases, and the junction held 4 bases outside the gene matches. For the CDR3, the DNA is TGTGCCAGCATCCCGACTAGCGGGGGGACAGATACGCAGTATTTT. Translation gives CASIPTSGGTDTQYF.

The chain's CDR3 is CASRAGPVYSPLHF. CDR3 DNA sequence: TGTGCCAGTAGGGCTGGGCCCGTGTATTCACCCCTCCACTTT. V gene TRBV19 combines with J gene TRBJ1-6; no clear D gene. CDR1 and CDR2 from the germline V gene are LNHDA and SQIVND (reference sequence). The CDR3 runs 14 residues. The V and J ends lost 6 bases and 8 bases respectively, with 14 bases between them.

The J gene is TRBJ2-7, the V gene TRBV5-4; TRBD2 agrees at 12 bases. This CDR3 is 15 amino acids long. Germline V gives CDR1 SGHNT, CDR2 YYREEE (reference sequence). With 1 base clipped from V and 5 bases from J, the junction kept 4 bases outside the gene matches. The CDR3 bases are TGTGCCAGCAGCTTGTCGACTAGCGGGAGACACGAGCAGTACTTC. Translated: CASSLSTSGRHEQYF.

The genes are TRBV3-1 (or the pseudogene TRBV3-2) and TRBJ1-4, with TRBD1 matching 8 bases. The V gene's germline CDR1 is LGHDT and CDR2 YNNKEL (reference sequence). There are 18 residues in the CDR3. The trim removed 1 base at V and 4 bases at J, leaving 11 bases unmatched. This CDR3 reads CASSQGGLGTGGNEKLFF. CDR3 coding DNA: TGTGCCAGCAGCCAAGGGGGATTAGGGACAGGAGGTAATGAAAAACTGTTTTTT.

The chain has TRBV7-2 and TRBJ1-1, with D unclear. The CDR3 runs 13 residues. V lost 0 bases, J lost 4 bases, and 6 bases lay in between. The germline gives CDR1 SGHTA, CDR2 FQGNSA. The CDR3 DNA is TGTGCCAGCAGCTTAGCGGAGGGCACTGAAGCTTTCTTT. Amino acid sequence: CASSLAEGTEAFF.

The chain combines TRBV7-9 with TRBJ2-5, with D perhaps matching TRBD2 (6 bases). The CDR3 has 14 amino acids. Germline values: CDR1 SEHNR, CDR2 FQNEAQ (reference sequence). The V end lost 2 bases, the J end lost 6 bases, and 13 bases lay between the germline ends. CDR3 DNA: TGTGCCAGCAGCTTATCCGCGGGATTTCAGACCCAGTACTTC. The encoded protein is CASSLSAGFQTQYF.

A single count supports this clone. The chain couples TRBV27 to TRBJ2-7, with 8 bases matching TRBD1. From germline, CDR1 is MNHEY and CDR2 SMNVEV (reference sequence). V gave up 5 bases and J gave up 5 bases; unmatched junction bases: 2. The CDR3 has 12 amino acids. DNA for the CDR3: TGTGCCAGCAGTGCGACAGGGGACGAGCAGTACTTC. Translating it yields CASSATGDEQYF.

The CDR3 region is CASSFPAGGNTEAFF. The CDR3 DNA is TGTGCCAGCAGCTTTCCGGCAGGGGGTAACACTGAAGCTTTCTTT. This chain connects TRBV5-4 to TRBJ1-1; 7 nucleotides align to TRBD1. Per the germline V gene, CDR1 is SGHNT and CDR2 is YYREEE (reference sequence). The CDR3 has 15 amino acids. J was trimmed by 2 bases and V by 2 bases; bases with no gene match: 6.

This clone appeared many times. V and J are TRBV19 and TRBJ1-3; D is ambiguous. Trimming stripped 3 bases from V and 2 bases from J, with 8 bases between. The CDR3 contains 14 residues. Per germline, CDR1 LNHDA and CDR2 SQIVND (reference sequence). Here the CDR3 DNA reads TGTGCCAGTAGTATCTCGAGGGCTGGAAACACCATATATTTT. It yields the protein CASSISRAGNTIYF.

This CDR3 reads CASSLFRGTGGLSNEKLFF. CDR3 in DNA: TGTGCCAGCAGTTTATTTAGGGGGACAGGGGGCCTCTCTAATGAAAAACTGTTTTTT. The V gene is TRBV28, the J gene TRBJ1-4; 12 bases agree with TRBD1. V shed 1 base and J 3 bases; nucleotides not matched to a gene: 9. Germline V CDR1 and CDR2: MDHEN, SYDVKM. This CDR3 has 19 amino acids.

V is TRBV5-1 and J is TRBJ1-5; D unresolved. Germline CDR1 reads SGHRS; CDR2 reads YFSETQ. The CDR3 spans 13 residues. V gave up 5 bases and J gave up 0 bases, with 6 bases separating them. This CDR3 reads CASRWDSNQPQHF. CDR3 nucleotide sequence: TGCGCCAGCAGGTGGGATAGCAATCAGCCCCAGCATTTT.

The chain links TRBV28 to TRBJ2-3; the match to TRBD1 covers 8 bases. J was trimmed by 4 bases and V by 7 bases; bases with no gene match: 7. There are 14 residues in the CDR3. From germline, CDR1 is MDHEN and CDR2 SYDVKM. In DNA, the CDR3 is TGTGCCAGCATCAGTGGACAGGGCGCAGATACGCAGTATTTT. Protein: CASISGQGADTQYF.

The rearrangement uses TRBV4-1 and TRBJ1-2; 10 nucleotides agree with TRBD1. The CDR3 spans 16 residues. V trimming: 0 bases; J trimming: 6 bases; junction bases outside the gene matches: 7. Germline V gives CDR1 MGHRA, CDR2 YSYEKL. This chain's CDR3 is CASSQETGTGVDGYTF. In DNA form, the CDR3 reads TGCGCCAGCAGCCAAGAAACCGGGACAGGGGTGGATGGCTACACCTTC.

The CDR3 nucleotides read TGCGCCAGCAGCACCGGACAGGGGTCCGACGAGCAGTACTTC. Translated: CASSTGQGSDEQYF. This chain connects TRBV5-1 to TRBJ2-7; 9 nucleotides align to TRBD1. Losses at the gene ends were 4 bases for V and 5 bases for J; bases not matched to a gene: 7. The CDR3 is 14 amino acids. Looked up from germline, CDR1 is SGHRS and CDR2 is YFSETQ. The variable domain in full, completed from reference TRBV5-1 and TRBJ2-7, reads KAGVTQTPRYLIKTRGQQVTLSCSPISGHRSVSWYQQTPGQGLQFLFEYFSETQRNKGNFPGRFSGRQFSNSRSEMNVSTLELGDSALYLCASSTGQGSDEQYFGPGTRLTVT.

A single count supports this clone. V and J are TRBV18 and TRBJ2-5; D uncertain. The CDR3 is made up of 15 amino acids. Germline V gene data show CDR1 as KGHSH and CDR2 as LQKENI. Trimming pared 0 bases from V and 5 bases from J, leaving 13 bases between. CDR3 sequence: CASSPPRTYQETQYF. CDR3 nucleotide sequence: TGTGCCAGCTCACCACCTCGGACGTATCAGGAGACCCAGTACTTC. The whole variable domain, filled in from reference TRBV18 and TRBJ2-5, reads NAGVMQNPRHLVRRRGQEARLRCSPMKGHSHVYWYRQLPEEGLKFMVYLQKENIIDESGMPKERFSAEFPKEGPSILRIQQVVRGDSAAYFCASSPPRTYQETQYFGPGTRLLVL.

This chain links TRBV7-3 with TRBJ2-5; TRBD2 matches 12 bases. CDR3 size: 15 residues. The J segment lost 5 bases and the V segment lost 8 bases, leaving 9 bases of the junction unmatched. CDR1 and CDR2 from the germline V gene are SGHTA and FQGTGA. DNA of the CDR3: TGTGCCAGCCCATGCACTAGCGGGAGGTGGGAGACCCAGTACTTC. Protein product: CASPCTSGRWETQYF. Variable domain in full (rest from reference TRBV7-3 and TRBJ2-5): GAGVSQTPSNKVTEKGKYVELRCDPISGHTALYWYRQSLGQGPEFLIYFQGTGAADDSGLPNDRFFAVRPEGSVSTLKIQRTERGDSAVYLCASPCTSGRWETQYFGPGTRLLVL.

This chain uses TRBV30 with TRBJ2-5; D is uncertain. The germline CDR1 and CDR2 sequences are GTSNPN and SVGIG (reference sequence). The germline V and J ends were trimmed by 1 base and 2 bases, with 5 bases remaining between them. This CDR3 is built from 12 residues. The CDR3: CAWSARQETQYF. The CDR3 region has the DNA TGTGCCTGGAGTGCTAGGCAAGAGACCCAGTACTTC.

J is TRBJ1-4 and V is TRBV6-5; D possibly corresponds to TRBD1 (6 bases). The CDR3 extends over 14 amino acids. The V end lost 6 bases, the J end lost 7 bases, and 15 bases lay between the germline ends. From germline, CDR1 is MNHEY and CDR2 SVGAGI. The CDR3 nucleotides are TGTGCCAGCAGACCCGGGACATCGTTTGAAAAACTGTTTTTT. Its protein is CASRPGTSFEKLFF.

The V call is TRBV7-8, the J call TRBJ1-5; D remains unclear. The CDR3 spans 13 residues. From germline, CDR1 is SGHVS and CDR2 FQNEAQ. Trimming took off 0 bases at V and 0 bases at J, with 0 bases between the two ends. CDR3 DNA sequence: TGTGCCAGCAGCTTAGCTAGCAATCAGCCCCAGCATTTT. It is translated as CASSLASNQPQHF. Full variable domain (outside the CDR3, taken from reference TRBV7-8 and TRBJ1-5): GAGVSQSPRYKVAKRGQDVALRCDPISGHVSLFWYQQALGQGPEFLTYFQNEAQLDKSGLPSDRFFAERPEGSVSTLKIQRTQQEDSAVYLCASSLASNQPQHFGDGTRLSIL.

The chain recombines TRBV14 with TRBJ1-1; D gene uncertain. Germline values: CDR1 SGHDN, CDR2 FVKESK. V was pared by 9 bases and J by 4 bases, with 9 bases between. The CDR3 contains 11 residues. The CDR3 reads CASRRLTEAFF. The DNA of the CDR3 is TGTGCCAGTCGGCGGCTCACTGAAGCTTTCTTT.

The chain has TRBV7-2 and TRBJ1-5; 8 bases are a match to TRBD1. V shed 5 bases and J 0 bases; nucleotides not matched to a gene: 9. The CDR3 length is 17 residues. Germline loops: CDR1 SGHTA, CDR2 FQGNSA. The CDR3 region is CASSPQDRVYSNQPQHF. The CDR3 nucleotides are TGTGCCAGCAGCCCCCAGGACAGGGTCTATAGCAATCAGCCCCAGCATTTT.

The chain recombines TRBV7-2 with TRBJ1-6; possibly TRBD1 for D (6 bases). The CDR3 sequence is 14 residues long. V was cut by 3 bases and J by 7 bases, with 10 bases left in between. Germline V CDR1 and CDR2: SGHTA, FQGNSA. CDR3 DNA sequence: TGTGCCAGCAGCTTTGACAGGCGGAATTCACCCCTCCACTTT. It is translated as CASSFDRRNSPLHF.

V and J are TRBV5-6 and TRBJ2-7; D is perhaps TRBD1 (6 bases). This CDR3 region has 14 residues. The germline CDR1 and CDR2 sequences are SGHDT and YYEEEE. V was clipped by 0 bases and J by 3 bases, with 10 bases between them. CDR3 in amino acids: CASSLEGEYYEQYF. DNA of the CDR3: TGTGCCAGCAGCTTGGAGGGGGAATACTACGAGCAGTACTTC. The whole variable domain, filled in from reference TRBV5-6 and TRBJ2-7, reads DAGVTQSPTHLIKTRGQQVTLRCSPKSGHDTVSWYQQALGQGPQFIFQYYEEEERQRGNFPDRFSGHQFPNYSSELNVNALLLGDSALYLCASSLEGEYYEQYFGPGTRLTVT.

J is TRBJ2-5 and V is TRBV7-2; 10 nucleotides line up with TRBD2. The CDR3 is made up of 15 amino acids. V trimming: 5 bases; J trimming: 3 bases; junction bases outside the gene matches: 6. CDR1 and CDR2 from the germline V gene are SGHTA and FQGNSA. In nucleotides, the CDR3 is TGTGCCAGCAGCCCGTGGACTAGCGGAGAAGAGACCCAGTACTTC. Its protein product is CASSPWTSGEETQYF.